The 6 T cell receptor beta chains below all came from one sample that was sequenced in a study of shared clonotypes between healthy human individuals. Using immunoSEQ multiplex PCR, the repertoire was profiled, and TCRdb retains in-frame clones only, with some absent. The sample contains about 600,000 clones, roughly 97% of which appear only once. The sequenced material came from naive CD4+ T cells sorted from blood. As for subset: CD45RA+ positively selected. Receptors originate from a woman aged 25-40 years in good health.

The rearrangement uses TRBV28 and TRBJ2-1; the D is unclear. V lost 5 bases to trimming and J lost 8 bases, with 22 bases between them. CDR3 length: 16 residues. The germline V gene encodes CDR1 MDHEN and CDR2 SYDVKM. CDR3 loop: CASSDYRVYPLDEQFF. The CDR3 nucleotides read TGTGCCAGCAGTGATTATCGCGTATACCCCTTGGATGAGCAGTTCTTC.

V and J are TRBV7-5 and TRBJ2-7; the DNA was not used to check the table's D call, TRBD2. TRBV7-5 has pseudogene status. This CDR3 is 18 amino acids long. Written as DNA, the CDR3 is TGTGTCAGAAGCATCAGCGGTACGGGGAGGCGAACGTCCTACGAGCAGTACTTC. It codes for CVRSISGTGRRTSYEQYF.

The V gene is TRBV27, the J gene TRBJ2-1; weak D call: TRBD2 (6 bases). CDR1 MNHEY and CDR2 SMNVEV come from the germline V gene (reference sequence). This CDR3 is 15 amino acids long. Deletions cut 4 bases from V and 6 bases from J, with 16 bases between. The chain's CDR3 is CASSSRLGGGNEQFF. As DNA, the CDR3 is TGTGCCAGCAGTTCACGACTGGGGGGAGGCAATGAGCAGTTCTTC.

The chain carries TRBV28 and TRBJ2-7; 9 bases are shared with TRBD1. There are 15 residues in the CDR3. Germline trimming cut 8 bases from V and 3 bases from J; bases unmatched to any gene: 11. CDR1 is MDHEN and CDR2 is SYDVKM in the germline V gene. This CDR3 is CASLPGTGIFYEQYF. Here the CDR3 DNA reads TGTGCCAGCCTCCCCGGGACAGGGATTTTCTACGAGCAGTACTTC.

The chain uses TRBV19 and TRBJ1-3; no clear D gene. This CDR3 contains 15 residues. Germline V gene lookup returns CDR1 LNHDA and CDR2 SQIVND (reference sequence). The V end lost 3 bases, the J end lost 4 bases, and 13 bases lay between the germline ends. DNA for the CDR3: TGTGCCAGTAGTATTAGGGCAGAACGAGGAAACACCATATATTTT. As protein: CASSIRAERGNTIYF.

The chain carries TRBV5-8 and TRBJ2-2; TRBD1 is a possible D gene (6 bases). CDR3 length: 15 amino acids. Germline V gene sequence: CDR1 SGHTS, CDR2 YDEGEE. With 1 base removed from V and 7 bases from J, the gap between germline ends came to 14 bases. In nucleotides, the CDR3 is TGTGCCAGCAGCTTGTTTCGGACAGTGGACGGGGAGCTGTTTTTT. It translates to CASSLFRTVDGELFF.